This T cell receptor (beta chain) was captured in a study of CXCR3-negative and CXCR3-positive naive CD8 T cells. UMI labels and 5' RACE were used to prepare the TRB cDNA libraries. Reprocessing the 5' RACE reads, TCRdb reports a single entry for every CDR3 protein and omits DNA. The sample table sets out 65,000 to 95,000 distinct CDR3 sequences. CDR1 and CDR2 from the germline V gene are SGHRS and YFSETQ. The CDR3 is made up of 13 amino acids. The chain links TRBV5-1 to TRBJ2-2. The specimen sequenced was naive CXCR3- CD8+ T cells from blood. The sample's subset: CD45RO-CCR7+CD27+CD95- naive CD8+ T cells lacking CXCR3 (TNR3-). This receptor was obtained from a human donor in good health. Some clones in this sample may be carry-over from other donors' samples. The CDR3 sequence is CASSLGSTGELFF.